This TCR beta chain is from a study of technical replicates of blood from a few donors. The V end lost 5 bases, the J end lost 6 bases, and 24 bases lay between the germline ends. Germline V gene sequence: CDR1 SEHNR, CDR2 FQNEAQ (reference sequence). The CDR3 totals 17 residues. Data came from immunoSEQ multiplex PCR; TCRdb stores just in-frame clones and leaves some out. The sample has roughly 76,000 clones; 94% are singletons. The gene calls are TRBV7-9 and TRBJ2-3; D might be TRBD2 (5 bases). This TCR was sampled from a human donor in good health. What was sequenced was T cells isolated from PBMCs. For the CDR3, the DNA is TGTGCCAGCAGCCCATCCCTTGGACTCGAGTCCCGCGATACGCAGTATTTT. It yields the protein CASSPSLGLESRDTQYF.